Below are 2 T cell receptor beta chains sequenced from a single sample in a study of blood T cell repertoires in COVID-19 (dated by TCRdb to the early 2020s). Library prep was done by the immunoSEQ multiplex PCR assay. The table comes from immuneACCESS by way of TCRdb, which keeps in-frame sequences with V and J called. Part of the clones is missing from these tables; in studies checked, under half for an unresolved V gene and the rest for unknown reasons. This sample comprises about 330,000 clones, nearly 90% of them detected only once. The ten largest clonotypes hold under 6.5% of the sample. The specimen was PBMCs or T cells enriched from blood (not recorded which). The receptors were gathered from a woman aged 25-40 years who had recovered from COVID-19.

This sequence joins TRBV5-8 and TRBJ1-1; the match to TRBD1 covers 11 bases. After removal of 4 bases from V and 4 bases from J, the junction contained 3 bases not matched to a gene. The CDR3 is 14 residues long. Germline-derived CDR1 and CDR2 are SGHTS and YDEGEE. CDR3 in amino acids: CASSGGQGVTEAFF. The CDR3 DNA follows: TGTGCCAGCAGCGGGGGACAGGGGGTCACTGAAGCTTTCTTT.

In regard to this clone: Compared with germline, one end of the junction differs, possibly owing to a read error. The CDR3 DNA is TGTGTCATCAGTGATTGGGAGACTAACTATGGCTACACCTTC. Translated, it gives CVISDWETNYGYTF. The J gene is TRBJ1-2, the V gene TRBV10-3; D not certain. The CDR3 has 14 amino acids. Germline V gives CDR1 ENHRY, CDR2 SYGVKD.